This T cell receptor (beta chain) derives from a study of blood T cell repertoires in COVID-19. The CDR3 has 16 amino acids. Per the germline V gene, CDR1 is SGHDT and CDR2 is YYEEEE. The J segment lost 3 bases and the V segment lost 1 base, leaving 8 bases of the junction unmatched. The assay was immunoSEQ multiplex PCR, and TCRdb's table has in-frame clones only and misses some. The top ten clones hold roughly 2% of a sample with roughly 250,000 clones, roughly 84% of them seen once. The specimen sequenced was peripheral blood. This chain connects TRBV5-6 to TRBJ2-5; 8 nucleotides match TRBD2. The sequence derives from a woman aged 40 to 50 who had recovered from COVID-19. The CDR3 is CASSLKGAGVEETQYF. The DNA for the CDR3 is TGTGCCAGCAGCTTGAAAGGAGCGGGAGTCGAAGAGACCCAGTACTTC.